The 13 T cell receptor beta chains below come from one sample, sequenced in a study of blood T cell repertoires in COVID-19. Data came from immunoSEQ multiplex PCR; TCRdb stores just in-frame clones and leaves some out. The sample lists 250,000 to 300,000 clones, around 89% seen once, with about 12% in the top ten. The sample taken for sequencing was peripheral blood. These receptors were taken from an older woman with acute or convalescent COVID-19.

The rearrangement links TRBV29-1 to TRBJ1-2; D unclear. Germline values: CDR1 SQVTM, CDR2 ANQGSEA. This CDR3 spans 12 amino acids. Trimming took off 4 bases at V and 3 bases at J, with 9 bases between the two ends. Written as DNA, the CDR3 is TGCAGCGTTGGTGGGCAGCACTATGGCTACACCTTC. Encoded protein: CSVGGQHYGYTF.

The rearrangement joins TRBV4-3 to TRBJ2-7; 9 positions match TRBD1. V dropped 4 bases and J dropped 2; count of bases not matched to a gene: 9. Germline V gene data show CDR1 as LGHNA and CDR2 as YSLEER. This CDR3 region has 16 residues. Written as DNA, the CDR3 is TGCGCCAGCAGCCCTGCCGGGACAGGGAAGGCCTACGAGCAGTACTTC. This translates into CASSPAGTGKAYEQYF.

The chain carries TRBV15 and TRBJ2-2; D unclear. This CDR3 has 15 amino acids. V was shortened by 0 bases and J by 1 base, with 6 bases between the two germline ends. Looked up from germline, CDR1 is LNHNV and CDR2 is YYDKDF (reference sequence). CDR3 in amino acids: CATSRDSQNTGELFF. The CDR3 DNA sequence: TGTGCCACCAGCAGAGATTCCCAGAACACCGGGGAGCTGTTTTTT.

Notes on this clone: Other DNA sequences in the sample encode the same CDR3. The gene calls are TRBV20-1 and TRBJ2-7, with D perhaps TRBD1 (5 bases). The CDR3 length is 11 residues. Per germline, CDR1 DFQATT and CDR2 SNEGSKA (reference sequence). Deletions cut 1 base from V and 4 bases from J, with 5 bases between. The CDR3 coding sequence is TGCAGTGCTAGAGGACAGTACGAGCAGTACTTC. It codes for CSARGQYEQYF.

V and J are TRBV18 and TRBJ2-7; TRBD1 matches at 7 bases. The germline V gene encodes CDR1 KGHSH and CDR2 LQKENI. V dropped 3 bases and J dropped 6; count of bases not matched to a gene: 2. This CDR3 is 12 amino acids long. For the CDR3, the DNA is TGTGCCAGCTCACCCACAGGGGTCGAGCAGTACTTC. Translated, it gives CASSPTGVEQYF.

The genes are TRBV6-1 and TRBJ2-1; no definite D call. This CDR3 comprises 12 residues. Looked up from germline, CDR1 is MNHNS and CDR2 is SASEGT. With 0 bases removed from V and 15 bases from J, the gap between germline ends came to 12 bases. The CDR3 region is CASSEALLRLFF. In DNA form, the CDR3 reads TGTGCCAGCAGTGAAGCGCTGCTGCGTTTGTTCTTC.

This chain uses TRBV9 with TRBJ2-6; tentatively, D is TRBD2 (5 bases). Trimming pared 0 bases from V and 0 bases from J, leaving 10 bases between. The CDR3 sequence is 17 residues long. Germline V gene data show CDR1 as SGDLS and CDR2 as YYNGEE. This chain's CDR3 is CASSVDGGLSGANVLTF. For the CDR3, the DNA is TGTGCCAGCAGCGTAGATGGCGGACTCTCTGGGGCCAACGTCCTGACTTTC.

The chain uses TRBV6-1 and TRBJ1-2, with D perhaps TRBD1 (5 bases). Trimming stripped 3 bases from V and 7 bases from J, with 12 bases between. This CDR3 is built from 13 residues. Germline assignment: CDR1 MNHNS and CDR2 SASEGT. The DNA for the CDR3 is TGTGCCAGCAGTGACAGGGAGGTGGCTGGCTACACCTTC. Amino acid sequence: CASSDREVAGYTF.

This clone was counted a single time. The chain combines TRBV4-3 with TRBJ2-2; the D gene is possibly TRBD1 (5 bases). Per the germline V gene, CDR1 is LGHNA and CDR2 is YSLEER. The CDR3 extends over 15 amino acids. Trimming pared 1 base from V and 5 bases from J, leaving 11 bases between. In DNA, the CDR3 is TGCGCCAGCAGCCAAGTCCAGGGAAGAACCGGGGAGCTGTTTTTT. Residues: CASSQVQGRTGELFF.

The chain uses TRBV18 and TRBJ2-1, with TRBD2 matching 9 bases. Germline loops: CDR1 KGHSH, CDR2 LQKENI. This CDR3 spans 15 amino acids. The trim removed 7 bases at V and 4 bases at J, leaving 8 bases unmatched. CDR3 amino acids: CASYKRGVGYNEQFF. CDR3 in DNA: TGTGCCAGCTACAAGCGGGGGGTAGGATACAATGAGCAGTTCTTC.

As DNA, the CDR3 is TGTGCCACCGGGGGTGGCAGGTTCATTGAAGCTTTCTTT. It codes for CATGGGRFIEAFF. V is TRBV19 and J is TRBJ1-1, with D perhaps matching TRBD1 (5 bases). The V and J ends lost 10 bases and 7 bases respectively, with 19 bases between them. Germline CDR1 and CDR2: LNHDA and SQIVND (reference sequence). The CDR3 runs 13 residues.

The rearrangement uses TRBV27 and TRBJ2-2; perhaps TRBD2 as D (5 bases). The germline V gene encodes CDR1 MNHEY and CDR2 SMNVEV (reference sequence). Trimming stripped 5 bases from V and 7 bases from J, with 8 bases between. The CDR3 loop spans 12 amino acids. The CDR3 region has the DNA TGTGCCAGCAGTCTGGGAGTCGGGGAGCTGTTTTTT. Translated, it gives CASSLGVGELFF.

Comments on this clone: One end of the junction is discordant with germline, which a read error may explain. The CDR3 protein is CASSLGGFGHTIYF. The CDR3, as DNA: TGTGCCAGCAGCCTCGGGGGGTTTGGACACACCATATATTTT. The V call is TRBV9, the J call TRBJ1-3; TRBD1 might be the D (5 bases). The CDR3 covers 14 residues. Germline loops: CDR1 SGDLS, CDR2 YYNGEE.